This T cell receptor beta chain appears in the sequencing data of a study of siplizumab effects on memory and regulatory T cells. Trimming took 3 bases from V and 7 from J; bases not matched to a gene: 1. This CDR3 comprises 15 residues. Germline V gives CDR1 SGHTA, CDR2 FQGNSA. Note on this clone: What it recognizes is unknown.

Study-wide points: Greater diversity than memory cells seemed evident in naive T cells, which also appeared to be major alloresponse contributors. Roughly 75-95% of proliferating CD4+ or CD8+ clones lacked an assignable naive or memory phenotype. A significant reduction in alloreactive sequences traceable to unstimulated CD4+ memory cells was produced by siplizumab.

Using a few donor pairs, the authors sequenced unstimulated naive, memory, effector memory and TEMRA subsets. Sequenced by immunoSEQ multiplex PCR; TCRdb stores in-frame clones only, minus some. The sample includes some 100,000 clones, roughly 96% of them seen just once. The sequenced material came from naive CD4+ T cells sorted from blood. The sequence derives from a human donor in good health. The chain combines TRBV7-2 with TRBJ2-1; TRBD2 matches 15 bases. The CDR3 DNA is TGTGCCAGCAGCTTCGGACTAGCGGGGGGGAATGAGCAGTTCTTC. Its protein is CASSFGLAGGNEQFF.